A single T cell receptor (beta chain) is shown here with its context. Its target is unknown. The sample comes from a study of T cell clusters in autoimmune cytopenias. The wider study: Healthy donor controls had a mean age of about 50 years and median age of about 60 years. Study conclusions and caveats: TRB repertoire shifts in secondary cytopenia and chronic lymphocytic leukemia mostly reflected lymphoma, not autoimmunity.

Tens of thousands of genome equivalents of blood DNA were amplified for TRB. One tube held mixed TRB-A and TRB-B primer pools for touch-down PCR. Each CDR3 protein gets one entry in TCRdb, which reprocessed the multiplex PCR reads and gives no DNA. The sample holds about 15,000 distinct CDR3 sequences. Germline CDR1 MNHEY, CDR2 SVGEGT. The CDR3 spans 17 residues. The data also belong to a second study, concerning T cell repertoires in aging, cancer and after chemotherapy. That paper notes: Untreated cancer patients had significantly lower blood TCR diversity than age-matched healthy donors. In cancer patients, declining TCR diversity with age involved lost richness and lost evenness.

Material: peripheral blood. The TCR comes from a human donor in good health. V gene TRBV6-2 or TRBV6-3 combines with J gene TRBJ2-6; the TCRdb call, TRBD2, lacks DNA for checking. Here the CDR3 reads CASRSSVLLSGANVLTF.